These T cell receptor beta chains were read from a single sample in a study of T cells in tuberculosis. Using immunoSEQ multiplex PCR, the repertoire was profiled, and TCRdb retains in-frame clones only, with some absent. This table holds about 59,000 clones, 81% found once. Sequenced sample: CD1b-GMM tetramer-negative cells sorted from PBMCs. These receptors were taken from an adult woman with latent tuberculosis. Each CDR3 is given with its conserved first and last residue. D genes are given only for firm matches. Clone size appears in some rows only: once, few, many, or a class for an expanded clone.

j_gene,d_gene,abundance,v_gene,CDR3aa,CDR3nt
TRBJ1-1,.,.,TRBV7-6,CASSLAAAGSAEAFF,TGTGCCAGCAGCTTAGCGGCGGCAGGGTCGGCTGAAGCTTTCTTT
TRBJ2-1,.,.,TRBV29-1,CSVVGGGTYNEQFF,TGCAGTGTCGTCGGGGGTGGTACCTACAATGAGCAGTTCTTC
TRBJ2-7,TRBD2,.,TRBV28,CASSPGTSGLPKQYF,TGTGCCAGCAGTCCCGGGACTAGCGGTCTACCCAAGCAGTACTTC
TRBJ2-7,TRBD2,.,TRBV6-1,CASKLAGNTYEQYF,TGTGCCAGCAAACTAGCGGGGAATACCTACGAGCAGTACTTC
TRBJ1-4,TRBD1,few,TRBV7-9,CASNRGGGEEKLFF,TGTGCCAGCAACCGTGGAGGGGGCGAAGAAAAACTGTTTTTT
TRBJ1-2,TRBD1,.,TRBV6-5,CASSYSRTGGGYGYTF,TGTGCCAGCAGTTACTCCAGGACAGGGGGCGGCTATGGCTACACCTTC
TRBJ1-1,.,once,TRBV28,CASSLAGVDTEAFF,TGTGCCAGCAGTTTAGCCGGGGTTGACACTGAAGCTTTCTTT
TRBJ1-4,.,.,TRBV7-2,CASSRKGGATNEKLFF,TGTGCCAGCAGCAGAAAAGGGGGGGCAACTAATGAAAAACTGTTTTTT
TRBJ2-3,TRBD1,.,TRBV5-1,CASTPGQGYDTQYF,TGCGCCAGCACCCCGGGACAGGGGTACGATACGCAGTATTTT
TRBJ1-4,.,once,TRBV28,CASSSPGVSEKLFF,TGTGCCAGCAGTTCCCCCGGAGTGAGCGAAAAACTGTTTTTT
TRBJ2-2,.,.,TRBV18,CASSPQSGTGELFF,TGTGCCAGCTCACCGCAGTCGGGCACCGGGGAGCTGTTTTTT
TRBJ2-3,TRBD2,.,TRBV10-2,CASSDTSAATDTQYF,TGCGCCAGCAGCGATACTAGCGCCGCCACAGATACGCAGTATTTT
TRBJ1-4,.,.,TRBV13,CASSLAATANEKLFF,TGTGCCAGCAGCTTAGCAGCCACAGCTAATGAAAAACTGTTTTTT
TRBJ2-1,TRBD2,.,TRBV5-1,CASSLWTSGVSYNEQFF,TGCGCCAGCAGCCTTTGGACTAGCGGGGTCTCCTACAATGAGCAGTTCTTC
TRBJ2-5,.,once,TRBV21-1,CASSEAVQETQYF,TGTGCCAGCTCGGAGGCGGTCCAAGAGACCCAGTACTTC
TRBJ2-6,.,.,TRBV25-1,CASSGDSGANVLTF,TGTGCCAGCAGCGGAGATTCTGGGGCCAACGTCCTGACTTTC
TRBJ2-1,TRBD2,.,TRBV7-8,CASSLVRLAGTYNEQFF,TGTGCCAGCAGCTTAGTGCGACTAGCGGGCACCTACAATGAGCAGTTCTTC
TRBJ1-4,TRBD1,few,TRBV15,CATSRGESGTAYNEKLFF,TGTGCCACCAGCAGGGGAGAGTCTGGGACAGCCTATAATGAAAAACTGTTTTTT
TRBJ1-2,TRBD1,few,TRBV28,CASSFGTETYGYTF,TGTGCCAGCAGTTTTGGGACAGAGACTTATGGCTACACCTTC
TRBJ1-2,.,.,TRBV2,CASTRTDVQSSGYTF,TGTGCCAGCACCCGGACAGACGTTCAATCTTCGGGCTACACCTTC
TRBJ1-1,TRBD1,.,TRBV9,CASSPRGHRENTEAFF,TGTGCCAGCAGCCCGAGGGGGCACCGCGAGAACACTGAAGCTTTCTTT
TRBJ2-6,TRBD2,.,TRBV4-2,CASSPSGGAGGPVLTF,TGTGCCAGCAGCCCCTCGGGGGGAGCGGGAGGACCCGTCCTGACTTTC
TRBJ2-3,TRBD2,.,TRBV9,CASSVTSGGASTDTQYF,TGTGCCAGCAGCGTGACTAGCGGGGGGGCTAGCACAGATACGCAGTATTTT
TRBJ2-5,.,.,TRBV2,CASSEGAGETQYF,TGTGCCAGCAGTGAGGGGGCTGGGGAGACCCAGTACTTC
TRBJ1-1,.,.,TRBV7-9,CASSPLRGAKGNTEAFF,TGTGCCAGCAGCCCACTTCGGGGGGCGAAGGGGAACACTGAAGCTTTCTTT
TRBJ2-7,.,.,TRBV6-6,CASIWGEGGKQYF,TGTGCCAGCATCTGGGGGGAAGGGGGCAAGCAGTACTTC
TRBJ2-3,TRBD2,.,TRBV10-3,CAIRPGLAGGSSTDTQYF,TGTGCCATCAGGCCCGGACTAGCGGGGGGATCCAGCACAGATACGCAGTATTTT
TRBJ2-7,TRBD2,.,TRBV6-5,CASTGTSGRGEQYF,TGTGCCAGCACTGGGACTAGCGGGAGGGGCGAGCAGTACTTC
TRBJ2-6,.,.,TRBV28,CASTQGGLDGANVLTF,TGTGCCAGCACCCAAGGGGGTTTGGATGGGGCCAACGTCCTGACTTTC
TRBJ2-7,TRBD2,.,TRBV6-5,CASSEEAGYYEQYF,TGTGCCAGCAGTGAAGAAGCGGGATACTACGAGCAGTACTTC
TRBJ1-1,.,.,TRBV9,CASSVGGITEAFF,TGTGCCAGCAGCGTAGGCGGAATTACTGAAGCTTTCTTT
TRBJ2-7,TRBD2,.,TRBV11-2,CASSSPSGRSSYEQYF,TGTGCCAGCAGCTCCCCAAGCGGGAGGAGCTCCTACGAGCAGTACTTC
TRBJ1-1,TRBD1,.,TRBV6-1,CASSVDRGNTEAFF,TGTGCCAGCAGTGTAGACAGGGGGAACACTGAAGCTTTCTTT
TRBJ2-5,.,.,TRBV7-2,CASSLRSFVAGRETQYF,TGTGCCAGCAGCTTACGGTCATTCGTGGCGGGGAGAGAGACCCAGTACTTC
TRBJ1-1,TRBD1,.,TRBV7-9,CASSLEGALTEAFF,TGTGCCAGCAGCTTAGAGGGGGCGCTCACTGAAGCTTTCTTT
TRBJ2-7,.,few,TRBV5-5,CASSLFFEQYF,TGTGCCAGCAGCTTGTTCTTCGAGCAGTACTTC
TRBJ1-3,.,.,TRBV29-1,CSVGGDHLGNTIYF,TGCAGCGTTGGAGGCGACCACCTCGGAAACACCATATATTTT
TRBJ1-6,TRBD1,.,TRBV28,CASSPPGQGLKNSPLHF,TGTGCCAGCAGTCCTCCGGGACAGGGGTTAAAAAATTCACCCCTCCACTTT
TRBJ2-3,.,few,TRBV4-1,CASSPHSGGTDTQYF,TGCGCCAGCAGCCCCCATAGCGGAGGCACAGATACGCAGTATTTT
TRBJ2-1,TRBD1,.,TRBV15,CATSSGQGLSSYNEQFF,TGTGCCACCAGCAGTGGACAGGGACTTAGCTCCTACAATGAGCAGTTCTTC
TRBJ2-1,TRBD2,.,TRBV2,CASRNRAGGNNEQFF,TGTGCCAGCAGGAACAGGGCGGGGGGAAACAATGAGCAGTTCTTC
TRBJ2-7,.,.,TRBV28,CASSEQGSYEQYF,TGTGCCAGCAGTGAGCAGGGGTCCTACGAGCAGTACTTC
TRBJ2-2,.,.,TRBV28,CASTLARGELFF,TGTGCCAGCACCCTCGCCCGGGGGGAGCTGTTTTTT
TRBJ2-3,TRBD2,.,TRBV14,CASSAASGGYTDTQYF,TGTGCCAGCAGCGCAGCCTCGGGGGGATACACAGATACGCAGTATTTT
TRBJ1-4,TRBD1,.,TRBV28,CASRDRGNEKLFF,TGTGCCAGCAGGGACAGGGGGAATGAAAAACTGTTTTTT
TRBJ2-3,TRBD1,.,TRBV5-3,CARSSLGTGEGDTQYF,TGTGCCAGAAGCTCCCTCGGGACAGGGGAAGGAGATACGCAGTATTTT
TRBJ1-1,.,once,TRBV7-2,CASSPRRNTEAFF,TGTGCCAGCAGCCCCCGGAGGAACACTGAAGCTTTCTTT
TRBJ2-3,.,.,TRBV29-1,CSVEGVSSDTQYF,TGCAGCGTTGAAGGGGTTAGTAGCGATACGCAGTATTTT
TRBJ2-1,.,.,TRBV5-8,CASSLAGVVANEQFF,TGTGCCAGCAGCTTGGCGGGAGTGGTGGCCAATGAGCAGTTCTTC
TRBJ1-4,.,few,TRBV18,CASTFGGPVEKLFF,TGTGCCAGCACCTTTGGTGGGCCCGTAGAAAAACTGTTTTTT
TRBJ2-7,TRBD1,.,TRBV2,CASSPSAGGYEQYF,TGTGCCAGCTCCCCTTCGGCAGGGGGCTACGAGCAGTACTTC
TRBJ1-1,TRBD1,.,TRBV10-3,CATGTGGMNTEAFF,TGTGCCACCGGGACAGGGGGCATGAACACTGAAGCTTTCTTT
TRBJ2-5,.,.,TRBV7-2,CASSLSEETQYF,TGTGCCAGCAGCTTATCCGAAGAGACCCAGTACTTC
TRBJ1-5,.,.,TRBV4-2,CASSQQRGQPQHF,TGTGCCAGCAGCCAGCAAAGGGGCCAGCCCCAGCATTTT
TRBJ2-3,TRBD1,.,TRBV7-2,CASSSQGATDTQYF,TGTGCCAGCAGCTCTCAGGGGGCTACAGATACGCAGTATTTT